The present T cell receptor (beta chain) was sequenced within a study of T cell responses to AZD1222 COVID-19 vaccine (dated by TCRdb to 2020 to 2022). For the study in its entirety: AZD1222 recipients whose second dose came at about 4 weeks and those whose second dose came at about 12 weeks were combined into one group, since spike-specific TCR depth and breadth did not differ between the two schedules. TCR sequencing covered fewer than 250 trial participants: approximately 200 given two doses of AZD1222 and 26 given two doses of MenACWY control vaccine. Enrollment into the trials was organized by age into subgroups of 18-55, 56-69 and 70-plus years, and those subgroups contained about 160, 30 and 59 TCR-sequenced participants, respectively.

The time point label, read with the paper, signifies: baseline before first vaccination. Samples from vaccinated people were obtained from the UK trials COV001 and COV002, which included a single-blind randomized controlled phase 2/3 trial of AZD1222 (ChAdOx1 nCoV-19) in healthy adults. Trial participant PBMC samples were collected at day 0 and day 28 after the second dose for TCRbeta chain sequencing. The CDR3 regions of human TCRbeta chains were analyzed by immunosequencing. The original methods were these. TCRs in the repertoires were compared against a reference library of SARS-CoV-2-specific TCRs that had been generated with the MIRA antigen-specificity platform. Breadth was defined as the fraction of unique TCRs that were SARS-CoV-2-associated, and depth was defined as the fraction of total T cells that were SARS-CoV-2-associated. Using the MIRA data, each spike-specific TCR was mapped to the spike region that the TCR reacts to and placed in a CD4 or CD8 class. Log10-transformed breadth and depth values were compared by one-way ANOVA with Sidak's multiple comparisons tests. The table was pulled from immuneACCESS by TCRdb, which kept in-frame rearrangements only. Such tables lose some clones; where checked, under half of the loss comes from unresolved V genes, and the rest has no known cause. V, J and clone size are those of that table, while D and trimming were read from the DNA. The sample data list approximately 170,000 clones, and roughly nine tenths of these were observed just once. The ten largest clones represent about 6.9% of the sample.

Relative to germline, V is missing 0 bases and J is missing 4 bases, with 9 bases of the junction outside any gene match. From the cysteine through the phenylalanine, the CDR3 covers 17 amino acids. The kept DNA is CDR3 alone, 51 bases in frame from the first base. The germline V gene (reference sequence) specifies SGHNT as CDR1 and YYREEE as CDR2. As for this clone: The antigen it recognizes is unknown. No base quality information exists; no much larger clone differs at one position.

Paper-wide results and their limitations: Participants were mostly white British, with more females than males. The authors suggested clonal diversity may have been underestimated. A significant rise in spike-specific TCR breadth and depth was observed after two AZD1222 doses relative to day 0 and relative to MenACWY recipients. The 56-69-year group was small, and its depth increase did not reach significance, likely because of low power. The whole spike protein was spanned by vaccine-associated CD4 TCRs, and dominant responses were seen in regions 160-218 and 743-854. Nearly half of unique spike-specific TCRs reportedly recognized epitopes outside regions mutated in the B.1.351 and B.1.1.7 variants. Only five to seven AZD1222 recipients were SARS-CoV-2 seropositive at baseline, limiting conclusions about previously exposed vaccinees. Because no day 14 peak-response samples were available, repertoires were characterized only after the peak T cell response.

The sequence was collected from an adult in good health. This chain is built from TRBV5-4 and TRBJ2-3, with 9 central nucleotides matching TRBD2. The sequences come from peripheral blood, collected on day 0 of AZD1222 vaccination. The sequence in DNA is TGTGCCAGCAGCTTGGCCTCGGCGGGGGGGCGCCCAGATACGCAGTATTTT. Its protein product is CASSLASAGGRPDTQYF.